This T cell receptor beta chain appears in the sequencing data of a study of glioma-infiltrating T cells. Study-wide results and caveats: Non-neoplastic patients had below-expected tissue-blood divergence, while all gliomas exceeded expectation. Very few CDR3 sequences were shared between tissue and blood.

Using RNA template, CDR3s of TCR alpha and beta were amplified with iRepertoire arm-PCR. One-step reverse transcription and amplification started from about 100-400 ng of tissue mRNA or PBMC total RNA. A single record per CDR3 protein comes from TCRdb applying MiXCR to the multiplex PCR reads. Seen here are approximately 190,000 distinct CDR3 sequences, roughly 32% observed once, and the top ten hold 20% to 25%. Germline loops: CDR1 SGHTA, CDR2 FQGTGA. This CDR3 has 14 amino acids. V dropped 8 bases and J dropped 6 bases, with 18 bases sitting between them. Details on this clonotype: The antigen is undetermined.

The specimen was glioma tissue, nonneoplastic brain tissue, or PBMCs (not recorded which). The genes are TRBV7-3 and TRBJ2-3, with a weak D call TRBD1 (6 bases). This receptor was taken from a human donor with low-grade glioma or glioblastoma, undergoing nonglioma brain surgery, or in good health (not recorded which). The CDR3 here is CASRPGVGSDTQYF. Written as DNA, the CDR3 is TGTGCCAGCCGACCAGGGGTCGGTTCGGATACGCAGTATTTT.